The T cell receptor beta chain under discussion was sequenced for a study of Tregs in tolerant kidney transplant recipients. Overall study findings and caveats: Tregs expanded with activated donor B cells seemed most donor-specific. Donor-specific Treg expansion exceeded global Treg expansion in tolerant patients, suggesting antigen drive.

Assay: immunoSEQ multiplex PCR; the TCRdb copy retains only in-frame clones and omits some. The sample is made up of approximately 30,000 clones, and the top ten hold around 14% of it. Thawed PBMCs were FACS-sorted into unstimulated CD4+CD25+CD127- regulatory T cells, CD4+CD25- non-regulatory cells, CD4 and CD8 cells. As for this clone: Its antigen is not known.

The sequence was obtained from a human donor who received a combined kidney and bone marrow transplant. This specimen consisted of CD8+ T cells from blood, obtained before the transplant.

The CDR3 here is CASSLDRGRREAFF. The covered CDR3 bases are TGTGCCAGCAGTTTAGACAGGGGGCGACGTGAA. The chain recombines TRBV12-3 or TRBV12-4 with TRBJ1-1; 9 nucleotides align to TRBD1. The read terminates 3 residues ahead of where the CDR3 ends, so the germline J gene completes it. There are 14 residues in the CDR3. After removal of 1 base from V and 7 bases from J, the junction contained 4 bases not matched to a gene.